Shown below are 14 T cell receptor beta chains from a single sample sequenced in a study of CXCR3-negative and CXCR3-positive naive CD8 T cells. Carrying UMI labels, the TRB cDNA libraries were prepared through 5' RACE. No DNA is given; TCRdb re-called the 5' RACE reads and lists each CDR3 protein once. There are over 80,000 distinct CDR3 sequences in the sample, with 1.5% to 2% held by the top ten. Sequences were obtained from naive CXCR3- CD8+ T cells from blood. Regarding subset: CD45RO-CCR7+CD27+CD95- naive CD8+ T cells lacking CXCR3 (TNR3-). The receptor set was obtained from a human donor in good health. Some clones in this sample may be carry-over from other donors' samples.

The CDR3 sequence is CASSRTSREQYF. V usage is TRBV12-3 or TRBV12-4 and J usage is TRBJ2-7; TCRdb lists TRBD2, though no DNA is available to test this call. The CDR3 sequence is 12 residues long.

V usage is TRBV10-3 and J usage is TRBJ2-5; the TCRdb call, TRBD1, lacks DNA for checking. Per the germline V gene, CDR1 is ENHRY and CDR2 is SYGVKD. There are 14 residues in the CDR3. The CDR3: CAISEEQGQETQYF.

CDR3 sequence: CASSDRTGETDTQYF. V usage is TRBV9 and J usage is TRBJ2-3; TCRdb's D call of TRBD1 is untestable without DNA. The CDR3 spans 15 residues. CDR1 is SGDLS, CDR2 YYNGEE, per germline.

The CDR3 sequence: CASSLTNEQYF. The rearrangement links TRBV7-9 to TRBJ2-7. The CDR3 covers 11 residues. Germline V gives CDR1 SEHNR, CDR2 FQNEAQ (reference sequence).

The CDR3 is CSASTRTTRDGINEQFF. The V and J genes are TRBV20-1 and TRBJ2-1; TCRdb picks TRBD1, but there is no DNA to check that call. CDR3 size: 17 residues. Per the germline V gene, CDR1 is DFQATT and CDR2 is SNEGSKA (reference sequence).

The chain employs TRBV7-9 and TRBJ1-1; TCRdb's D call, TRBD1, is unchecked because there is no DNA. This CDR3 contains 15 residues. Germline lookup yields CDR1 SEHNR and CDR2 FQNEAQ (reference sequence). CDR3 sequence reads: CASSLLAPENTEAFF.

This chain connects TRBV7-6 to TRBJ2-7; TCRdb reports TRBD2, a call that lacks DNA to check it against. Germline V lookup: CDR1 SGHVS, CDR2 FNYEAQ. The CDR3 is 17 amino acids. Here the CDR3 reads CASSPSLAGEIQYEQYF.

V and J are TRBV25-1 and TRBJ2-1. The CDR3 spans 14 residues. Germline CDR1 MGHDK, CDR2 SYGVNS. CDR3 protein: CASSDGLGYNEQFF.

The chain combines TRBV29-1 with TRBJ2-1; as DNA is missing, the TRBD2 call by TCRdb cannot be tested. This CDR3 region has 14 residues. Germline V gene sequence: CDR1 SQVTM, CDR2 ANQGSEA. Here the CDR3 reads CSAGTSGSYNEQFF.

J is TRBJ2-3 and V is TRBV14; TCRdb indicates TRBD2, and absent DNA this call remains unverified. Germline V gene lookup returns CDR1 SGHDN and CDR2 FVKESK. The CDR3 is 13 residues long. The CDR3 region is CASSASLADTQYF.

The chain combines TRBV20-1 with TRBJ2-2. CDR3 length: 14 residues. CDR1 is DFQATT and CDR2 is SNEGSKA in the germline V gene (reference sequence). CDR3 region: CSAVDGYNTGELFF.

The chain is built from TRBV7-2 and TRBJ1-4; the TRBD1 assignment by TCRdb is unverifiable without DNA. This CDR3 comprises 15 residues. From germline, CDR1 is SGHTA and CDR2 FQGNSA. The CDR3 spells CASSWDRGSNEKLFF.

V is TRBV4-1 and J is TRBJ2-4; with no DNA, the TCRdb D assignment of TRBD2 cannot be verified. There are 17 residues in the CDR3. Germline lookup yields CDR1 MGHRA and CDR2 YSYEKL. The CDR3 here is CASSLQLQGLAADIQYF.

The chain carries TRBV30 and TRBJ2-2; TCRdb's D call of TRBD2 is untestable without DNA. The CDR3 totals 11 residues. Germline V CDR1 and CDR2: GTSNPN, SVGIG (reference sequence). CDR3 in amino acids: CAQRDNGELFF.